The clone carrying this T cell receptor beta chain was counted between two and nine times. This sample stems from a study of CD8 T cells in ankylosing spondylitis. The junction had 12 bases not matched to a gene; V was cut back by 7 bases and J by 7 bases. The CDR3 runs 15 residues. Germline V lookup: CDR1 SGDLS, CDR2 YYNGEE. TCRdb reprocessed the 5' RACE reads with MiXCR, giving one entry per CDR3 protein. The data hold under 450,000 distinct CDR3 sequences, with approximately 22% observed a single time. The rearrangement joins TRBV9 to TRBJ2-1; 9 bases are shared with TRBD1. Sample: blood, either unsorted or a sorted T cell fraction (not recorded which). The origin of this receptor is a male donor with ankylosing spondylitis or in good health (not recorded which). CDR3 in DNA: TGTGCCAGCGCCGAAAACGGACAGGGGAGGAATGAGCAGTTCTTC. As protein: CASAENGQGRNEQFF.